The rows below give T cell receptor beta chains drawn from one sample of a study of T cell responses to AZD1222 COVID-19 vaccine. Only in-frame clones appear in the TCRdb table, and some are missing; sequencing was by immunoSEQ multiplex PCR. The table lists about 140,000 clones, more than 90% of them singletons. The material sequenced was peripheral blood, taken on day 0 of AZD1222 vaccination. These receptor sequences come from an adult in good health. Each CDR3 is given with its conserved first and last residue. Fields, in order: J gene, D gene, clone size, V gene, CDR3 DNA, CDR3 protein. D genes are given only for firm matches. Part of the rows lack a size; the others show once, few, many or a class for expanded clones.

J gene: TRBJ1-2; D gene: -; clone size: -; V gene: TRBV10-3; CDR3 DNA: TGTGCCATCAGACAAGATCGATATGGCTACACCTTC; CDR3 protein: CAIRQDRYGYTF
J gene: TRBJ1-2; D gene: TRBD1; clone size: -; V gene: TRBV7-3; CDR3 DNA: TGTGCCAGCAGCTTAACGGGACAGGGCTATGGCTACACCTTC; CDR3 protein: CASSLTGQGYGYTF
J gene: TRBJ1-5; D gene: -; clone size: few; V gene: TRBV6-1; CDR3 DNA: TGTGCCAGCAGTGAAATTACGGCAGTATTT; CDR3 protein: CASSEITAVF
J gene: TRBJ1-1; D gene: TRBD1; clone size: -; V gene: TRBV4-3; CDR3 DNA: TGCGCCAGCAGCCAGCAAACAGGGGTCACTGAAGCTTTCTTT; CDR3 protein: CASSQQTGVTEAFF
J gene: TRBJ1-3; D gene: -; clone size: -; V gene: TRBV5-1; CDR3 DNA: TGCGCCAGCAGCCCTGGGACGACTGGAAACACCATATATTTT; CDR3 protein: CASSPGTTGNTIYF
J gene: TRBJ2-5; D gene: -; clone size: -; V gene: TRBV5-4; CDR3 DNA: TGTGCCACCAAAACAGGGGGGGTCCAAGAGACCCAGTACTTC; CDR3 protein: CATKTGGVQETQYF
J gene: TRBJ2-3; D gene: -; clone size: -; V gene: TRBV5-5; CDR3 DNA: TGTGCCAGCAGCTTGGGCATTATCACAGATACGCAGTATTTT; CDR3 protein: CASSLGIITDTQYF
J gene: TRBJ1-3; D gene: -; clone size: -; V gene: TRBV4-2; CDR3 DNA: TGTGCCAGCAGCCAATGGGGAAACACCATATATTTT; CDR3 protein: CASSQWGNTIYF
J gene: TRBJ1-2; D gene: -; clone size: -; V gene: TRBV4-3; CDR3 DNA: TGCGCCAGCAGCCGAGGACGGGGTTTAGGCGGCTACACCTTC; CDR3 protein: CASSRGRGLGGYTF
J gene: TRBJ2-7; D gene: -; clone size: few; V gene: TRBV7-8; CDR3 DNA: TGTGCCAGCAGCTTAGAATTAGTCTCCTACGAGCAGTACTTC; CDR3 protein: CASSLELVSYEQYF
J gene: TRBJ1-5; D gene: -; clone size: -; V gene: TRBV20-1; CDR3 DNA: TGCAGTGCTAGTCGGGGGCGAGCCTTGATTCAGCCCCAGCATTTT; CDR3 protein: CSASRGRALIQPQHF